This TCR beta chain was recovered during a study of control samples from healthy donors and cancer patients. Assay used: immunoSEQ multiplex PCR; TCRdb lists only in-frame clones, some missing. The sample has about 410,000 clones, around nine tenths seen once. V lost 4 bases, J lost 6 bases, and 9 bases stayed unmatched. Germline V gene sequence: CDR1 SEHNR, CDR2 FQNEAQ (reference sequence). This CDR3 spans 17 amino acids. The receptor comes from a man between 35 and 55 years old with head and neck cancer. The sample consisted of PBMCs. This chain joins TRBV7-9 and TRBJ2-1, with 13 nucleotides matching TRBD2. CDR3 residues: CASSSLTSGRYGNEQFF. For the CDR3, the DNA is TGTGCCAGCAGCTCCCTGACTAGCGGGAGGTACGGCAATGAGCAGTTCTTC.